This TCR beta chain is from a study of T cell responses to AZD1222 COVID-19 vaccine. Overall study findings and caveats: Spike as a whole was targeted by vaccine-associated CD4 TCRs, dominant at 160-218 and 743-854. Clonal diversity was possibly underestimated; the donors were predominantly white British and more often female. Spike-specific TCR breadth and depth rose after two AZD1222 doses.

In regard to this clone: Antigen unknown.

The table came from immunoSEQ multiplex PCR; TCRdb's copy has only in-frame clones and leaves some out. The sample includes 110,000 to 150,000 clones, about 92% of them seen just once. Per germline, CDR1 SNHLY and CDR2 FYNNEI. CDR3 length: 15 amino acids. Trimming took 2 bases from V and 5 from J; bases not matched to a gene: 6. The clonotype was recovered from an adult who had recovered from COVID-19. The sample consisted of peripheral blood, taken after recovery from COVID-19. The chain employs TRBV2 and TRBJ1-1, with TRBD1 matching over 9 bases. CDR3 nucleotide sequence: TGTGCCAGCAGTGAAAGGCGGACAGGGGATACTGAAGCTTTCTTT. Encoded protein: CASSERRTGDTEAFF.